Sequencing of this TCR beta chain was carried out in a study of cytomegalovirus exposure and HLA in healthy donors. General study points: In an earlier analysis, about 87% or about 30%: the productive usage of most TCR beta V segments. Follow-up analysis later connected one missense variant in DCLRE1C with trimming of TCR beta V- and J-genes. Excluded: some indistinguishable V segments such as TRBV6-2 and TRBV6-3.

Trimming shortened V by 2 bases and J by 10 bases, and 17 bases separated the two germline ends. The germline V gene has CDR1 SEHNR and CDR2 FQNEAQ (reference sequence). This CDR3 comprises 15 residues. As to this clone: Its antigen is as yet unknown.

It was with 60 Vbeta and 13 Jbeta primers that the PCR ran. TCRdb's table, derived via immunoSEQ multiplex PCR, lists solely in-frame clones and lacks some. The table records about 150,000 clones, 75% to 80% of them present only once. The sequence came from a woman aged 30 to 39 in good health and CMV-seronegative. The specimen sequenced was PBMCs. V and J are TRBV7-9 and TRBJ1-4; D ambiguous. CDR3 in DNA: TGTGCCAGCAGCTTATTTCAAGAGAGGAGAGGAAAACTGTTTTTT. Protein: CASSLFQERRGKLFF.